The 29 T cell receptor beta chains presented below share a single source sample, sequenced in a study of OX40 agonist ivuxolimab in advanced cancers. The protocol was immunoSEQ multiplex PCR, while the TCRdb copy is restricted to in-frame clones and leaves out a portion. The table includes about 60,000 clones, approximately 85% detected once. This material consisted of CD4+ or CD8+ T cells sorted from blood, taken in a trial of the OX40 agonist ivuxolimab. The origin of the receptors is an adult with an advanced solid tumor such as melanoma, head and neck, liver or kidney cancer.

CDR3 in amino acids: CASSSGTAVLYGYTF. CDR3 bases: TGCGCCAGCAGCAGCGGGACAGCGGTACTATATGGCTACACCTTC. The chain combines TRBV5-1 with TRBJ1-2; TRBD1 agrees at 7 bases. The CDR3 extends over 15 amino acids. The V gene's germline CDR1 is SGHRS and CDR2 YFSETQ. With 4 bases clipped from V and 5 bases from J, the junction kept 11 bases outside the gene matches.

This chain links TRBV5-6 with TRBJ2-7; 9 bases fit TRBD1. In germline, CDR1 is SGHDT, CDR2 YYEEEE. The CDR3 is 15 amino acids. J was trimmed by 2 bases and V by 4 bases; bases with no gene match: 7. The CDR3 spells CASSAIRDRAYEQYF. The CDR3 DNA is TGTGCCAGCAGCGCTATCCGGGACAGGGCCTACGAGCAGTACTTC.

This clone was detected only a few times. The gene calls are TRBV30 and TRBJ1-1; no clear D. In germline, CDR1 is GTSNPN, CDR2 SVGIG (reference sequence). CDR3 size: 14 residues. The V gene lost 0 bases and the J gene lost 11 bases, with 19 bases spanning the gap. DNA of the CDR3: TGTGCCTGGAGTGTTAGGGTCATTGACCGAAGGGCTTTCTTT. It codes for CAWSVRVIDRRAFF.

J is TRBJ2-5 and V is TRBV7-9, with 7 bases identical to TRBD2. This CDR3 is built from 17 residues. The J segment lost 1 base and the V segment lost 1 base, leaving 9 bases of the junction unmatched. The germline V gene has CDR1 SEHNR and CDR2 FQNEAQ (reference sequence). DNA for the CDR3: TGTGCCAGCAGCTTAGGGGGGTCTAGCGGATTCCAAGAGACCCAGTACTTC. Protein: CASSLGGSSGFQETQYF.

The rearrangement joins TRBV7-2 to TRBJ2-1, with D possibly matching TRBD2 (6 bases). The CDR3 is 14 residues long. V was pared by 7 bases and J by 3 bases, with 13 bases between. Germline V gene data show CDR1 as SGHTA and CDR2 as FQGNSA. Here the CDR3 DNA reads TGTGCCAGCAACCCTGGAGGGCTCTACAATGAGCAGTTCTTC. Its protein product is CASNPGGLYNEQFF. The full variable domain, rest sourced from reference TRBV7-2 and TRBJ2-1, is GAGVSQSPSNKVTEKGKDVELRCDPISGHTALYWYRQSLGQGLEFLIYFQGNSAPDKSGLPSDRFSAERTGGSVSTLTIQRTQQEDSAVYLCASNPGGLYNEQFFGPGTRLTVL.

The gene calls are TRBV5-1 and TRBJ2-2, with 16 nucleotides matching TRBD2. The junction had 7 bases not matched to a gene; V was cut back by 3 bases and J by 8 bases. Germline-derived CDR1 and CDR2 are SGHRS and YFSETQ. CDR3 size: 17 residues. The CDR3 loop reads CASSSPGLAGGPGELFF. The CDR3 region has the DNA TGCGCCAGCAGCTCCCCGGGACTAGCGGGGGGGCCAGGGGAGCTGTTTTTT.

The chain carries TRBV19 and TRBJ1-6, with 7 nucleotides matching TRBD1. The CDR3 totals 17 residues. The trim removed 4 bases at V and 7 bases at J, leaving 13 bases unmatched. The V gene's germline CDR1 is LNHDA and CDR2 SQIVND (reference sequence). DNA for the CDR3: TGTGCCAGTAGTACCACTTGGGACAGCCATGGGAATTCACCCCTCCACTTT. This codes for CASSTTWDSHGNSPLHF.

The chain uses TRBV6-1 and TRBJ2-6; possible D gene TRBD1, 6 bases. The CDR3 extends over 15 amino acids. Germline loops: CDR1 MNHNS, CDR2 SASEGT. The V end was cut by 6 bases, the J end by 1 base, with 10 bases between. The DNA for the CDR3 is TGTGCCAGCAGGGGTACAGGGTCTGGGGCCAACGTCCTGACTTTC. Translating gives CASRGTGSGANVLTF.

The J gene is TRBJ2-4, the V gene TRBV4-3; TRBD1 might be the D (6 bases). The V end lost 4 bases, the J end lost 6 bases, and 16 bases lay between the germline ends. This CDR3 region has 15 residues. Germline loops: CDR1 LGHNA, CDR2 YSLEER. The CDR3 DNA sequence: TGCGCCAGCAGCCGTGAGAGGGTACAGGGAAACATTCAGTACTTC. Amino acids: CASSRERVQGNIQYF.

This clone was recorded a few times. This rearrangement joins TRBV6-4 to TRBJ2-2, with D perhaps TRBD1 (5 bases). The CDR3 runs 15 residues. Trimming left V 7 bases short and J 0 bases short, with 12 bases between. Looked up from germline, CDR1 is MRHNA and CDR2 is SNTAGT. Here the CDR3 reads CASKRQSSNTGELFF. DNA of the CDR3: TGTGCCAGCAAGAGACAGTCCTCGAACACCGGGGAGCTGTTTTTT.

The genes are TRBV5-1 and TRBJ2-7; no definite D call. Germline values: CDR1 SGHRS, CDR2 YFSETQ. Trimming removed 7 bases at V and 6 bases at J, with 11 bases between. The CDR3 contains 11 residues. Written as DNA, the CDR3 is TGCGCCAGCTCCTCCACGGTCGAGCAGTACTTC. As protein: CASSSTVEQYF.

CDR3 bases: TGCAGCGTGACCCCGACTAGCGTAGGGAATACGCAGTATTTT. It is translated as CSVTPTSVGNTQYF. The chain employs TRBV29-1 and TRBJ2-3; TRBD2 matches 8 bases. CDR1 SQVTM and CDR2 ANQGSEA come from the germline V gene. After removal of 6 bases from V and 7 bases from J, the junction contained 12 bases not matched to a gene. The CDR3 runs to 14 residues.

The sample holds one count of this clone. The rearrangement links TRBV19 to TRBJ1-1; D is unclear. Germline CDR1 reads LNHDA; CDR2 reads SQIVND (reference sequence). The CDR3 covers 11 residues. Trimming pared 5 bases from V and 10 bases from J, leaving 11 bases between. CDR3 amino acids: CASSSGFGAFF. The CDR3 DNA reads TGTGCCAGTAGTTCTGGGTTTGGAGCTTTCTTT.

This CDR3 reads CASSVDGGKRPQHF. CDR3 in DNA: TGTGCCAGCAGCGTAGATGGGGGGAAGAGGCCCCAGCATTTT. This chain uses TRBV9 with TRBJ1-5, with D possibly matching TRBD1 (5 bases). Trimming took off 0 bases at V and 9 bases at J, with 13 bases between the two ends. The germline gives CDR1 SGDLS, CDR2 YYNGEE. The CDR3 has 14 residues. Complete variable domain (other parts from reference TRBV9 and TRBJ1-5): DSGVTQTPKHLITATGQRVTLRCSPRSGDLSVYWYQQSLDQGLQFLIQYYNGEERAKGNILERFSAQQFPDLHSELNLSSLELGDSALYFCASSVDGGKRPQHFGDGTRLSIL.

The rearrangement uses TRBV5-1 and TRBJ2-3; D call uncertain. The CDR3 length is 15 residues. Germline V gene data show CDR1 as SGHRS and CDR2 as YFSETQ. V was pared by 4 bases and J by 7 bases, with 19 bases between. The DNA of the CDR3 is TGCGCCAGCAGCGGCTTCGCTGGGCAGATAAATACGCAGTATTTT. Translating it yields CASSGFAGQINTQYF.

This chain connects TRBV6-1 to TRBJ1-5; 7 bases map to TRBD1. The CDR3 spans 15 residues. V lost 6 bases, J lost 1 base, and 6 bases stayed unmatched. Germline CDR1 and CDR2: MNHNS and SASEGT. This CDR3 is CASRNRGVSNQPQHF. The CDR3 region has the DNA TGTGCCAGCAGGAACAGGGGTGTGAGCAATCAGCCCCAGCATTTT.

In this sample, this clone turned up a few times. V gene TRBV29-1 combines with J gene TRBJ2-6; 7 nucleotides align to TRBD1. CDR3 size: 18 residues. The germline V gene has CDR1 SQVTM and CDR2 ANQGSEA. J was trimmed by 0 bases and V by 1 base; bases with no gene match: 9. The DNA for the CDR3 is TGCAGCGTTGAAGTGAGGGGGCCTTTTCACTCTGGGGCCAACGTCCTGACTTTC. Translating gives CSVEVRGPFHSGANVLTF.

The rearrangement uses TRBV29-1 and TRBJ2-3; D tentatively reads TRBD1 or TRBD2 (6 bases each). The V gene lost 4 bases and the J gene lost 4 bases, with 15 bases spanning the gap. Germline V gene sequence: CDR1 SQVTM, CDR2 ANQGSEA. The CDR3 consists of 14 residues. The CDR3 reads CSVVGGTLADTQYF. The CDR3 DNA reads TGCAGCGTTGTAGGGGGGACATTAGCAGATACGCAGTATTTT.

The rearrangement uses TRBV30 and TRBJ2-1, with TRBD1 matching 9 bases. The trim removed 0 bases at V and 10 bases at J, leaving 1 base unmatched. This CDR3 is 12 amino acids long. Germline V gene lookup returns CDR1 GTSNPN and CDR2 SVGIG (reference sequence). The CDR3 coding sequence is TGTGCCTGGAGTGTGGGGACAGGGGAGCAGTTCTTC. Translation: CAWSVGTGEQFF.

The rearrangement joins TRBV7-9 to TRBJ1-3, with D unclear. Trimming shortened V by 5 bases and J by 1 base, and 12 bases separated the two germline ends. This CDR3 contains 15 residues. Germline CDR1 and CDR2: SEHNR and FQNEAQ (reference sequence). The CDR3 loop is CASSAALGSGNTIYF. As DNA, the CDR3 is TGTGCCAGCAGCGCGGCTTTAGGTTCTGGAAACACCATATATTTT.

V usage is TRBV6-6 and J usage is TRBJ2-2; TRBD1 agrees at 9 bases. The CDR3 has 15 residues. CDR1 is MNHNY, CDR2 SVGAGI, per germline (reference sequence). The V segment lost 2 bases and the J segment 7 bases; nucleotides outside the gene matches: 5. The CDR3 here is CASSYNRGRGGELFF. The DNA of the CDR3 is TGTGCCAGCAGTTACAACAGGGGGCGAGGCGGGGAGCTGTTTTTT.

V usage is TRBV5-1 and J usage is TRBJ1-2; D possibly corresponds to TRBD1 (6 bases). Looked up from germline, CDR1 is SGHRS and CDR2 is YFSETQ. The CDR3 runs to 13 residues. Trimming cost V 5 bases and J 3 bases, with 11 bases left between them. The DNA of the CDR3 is TGCGCCAGCAGTCTCCCAGGGGACTATGGCTACACCTTC. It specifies CASSLPGDYGYTF. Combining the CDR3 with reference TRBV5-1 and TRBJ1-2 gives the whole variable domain KAGVTQTPRYLIKTRGQQVTLSCSPISGHRSVSWYQQTPGQGLQFLFEYFSETQRNKGNFPGRFSGRQFSNSRSEMNVSTLELGDSALYLCASSLPGDYGYTFGSGTRLTVV.

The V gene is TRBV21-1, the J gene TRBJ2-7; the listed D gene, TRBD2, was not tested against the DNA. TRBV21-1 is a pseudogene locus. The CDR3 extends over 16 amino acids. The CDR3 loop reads CASSKVRDSPFIEQYF. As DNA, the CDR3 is TGTGCCAGCAGCAAAGTTAGGGACTCCCCTTTTATCGAGCAGTACTTC.

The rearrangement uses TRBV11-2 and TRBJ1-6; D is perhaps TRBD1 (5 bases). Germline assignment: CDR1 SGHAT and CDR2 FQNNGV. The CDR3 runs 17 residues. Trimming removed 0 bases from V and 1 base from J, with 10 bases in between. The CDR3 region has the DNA TGTGCCAGCAGCTTAGATTTCAGGGCGTCCTATAATTCACCCCTCCACTTT. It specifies CASSLDFRASYNSPLHF.

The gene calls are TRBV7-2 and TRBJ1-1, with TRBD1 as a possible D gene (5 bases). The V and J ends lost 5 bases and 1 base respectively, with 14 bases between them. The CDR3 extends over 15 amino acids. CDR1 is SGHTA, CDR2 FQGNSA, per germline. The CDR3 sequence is CASSPPWGQNTEAFF. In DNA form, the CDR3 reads TGTGCCAGCAGCCCCCCTTGGGGCCAGAACACTGAAGCTTTCTTT.

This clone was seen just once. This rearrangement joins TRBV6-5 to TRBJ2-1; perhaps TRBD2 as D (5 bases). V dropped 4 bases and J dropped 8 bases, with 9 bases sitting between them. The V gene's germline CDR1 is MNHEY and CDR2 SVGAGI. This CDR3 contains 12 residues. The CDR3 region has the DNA TGTGCCAGCAGTTCGGAGGCCGATGAGCAGTTCTTC. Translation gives CASSSEADEQFF.

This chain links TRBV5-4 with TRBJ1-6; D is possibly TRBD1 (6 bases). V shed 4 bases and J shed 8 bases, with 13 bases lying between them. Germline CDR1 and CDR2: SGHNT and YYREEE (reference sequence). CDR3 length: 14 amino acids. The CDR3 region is CASSPQEGDSPLHF. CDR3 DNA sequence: TGTGCCAGCAGCCCGCAAGAGGGGGATTCACCCCTCCACTTT. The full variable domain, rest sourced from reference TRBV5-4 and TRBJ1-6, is ETGVTQSPTHLIKTRGQQVTLRCSSQSGHNTVSWYQQALGQGPQFIFQYYREEENGRGNFPPRFSGLQFPNYSSELNVNALELDDSALYLCASSPQEGDSPLHFGNGTRLTVT.

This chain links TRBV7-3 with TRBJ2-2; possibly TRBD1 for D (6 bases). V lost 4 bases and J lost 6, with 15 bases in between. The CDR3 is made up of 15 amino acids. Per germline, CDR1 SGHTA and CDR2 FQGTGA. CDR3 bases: TGTGCCAGCAGCTCGTCACGCGCAGGGGCCGGGGAGCTGTTTTTT. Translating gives CASSSSRAGAGELFF.

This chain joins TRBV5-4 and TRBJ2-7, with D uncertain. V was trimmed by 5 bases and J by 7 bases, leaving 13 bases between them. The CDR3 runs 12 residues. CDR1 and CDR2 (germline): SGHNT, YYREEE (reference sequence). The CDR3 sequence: CASSHGYGEQYF. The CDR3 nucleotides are TGTGCCAGCAGTCATGGGTACGGAGAGCAGTACTTC. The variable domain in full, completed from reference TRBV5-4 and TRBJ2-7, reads ETGVTQSPTHLIKTRGQQVTLRCSSQSGHNTVSWYQQALGQGPQFIFQYYREEENGRGNFPPRFSGLQFPNYSSELNVNALELDDSALYLCASSHGYGEQYFGPGTRLTVT.